The clone carrying this TCR beta chain occurred many times. Germline CDR1 DFQATT, CDR2 SNEGSKA (reference sequence). With 0 bases removed from V and 10 bases from J, the gap between germline ends came to 9 bases. This CDR3 comprises 12 residues. This sample is part of a study of T-cell reconstitution after alpha-beta-depleted transplantation in children. Researchers prepared the TCRbeta library using unique molecular identifiers, the study reports. Using its own MiXCR run on the PCR reads, TCRdb lists one record per CDR3 protein. The table includes approximately 640,000 distinct CDR3 sequences, approximately 16% detected once.

The receptor comes from a human donor who donated a stem cell graft to a child with acute myeloid leukemia. This chain uses TRBV20-1 with TRBJ1-4; the D is unclear. The source was PBMCs from the stem cell graft donor, collected from the stem cell graft. The chain's CDR3 is CSARDLPGKLFF. The CDR3 nucleotides read TGCAGTGCTAGAGATCTCCCAGGAAAACTGTTTTTT.